Listed below are T cell receptor beta chains from one sample, sequenced in a study of blood T cell repertoires in COVID-19. Profiling relied on immunoSEQ multiplex PCR, and the TCRdb table lists in-frame clones only, not all of them. The repertoire consists of around 230,000 clones, with just under 85% occurring once and the leading ten covering more than 8%. Sequencing was done on a sample of peripheral blood. These receptor sequences come from a woman older than 75 with acute or convalescent COVID-19. Each CDR3 is given with its conserved first and last residue. Fields, in order: clone size, V gene, D gene, J gene, CDR3 DNA, CDR3 protein. The D gene is left open where the match is weak. Some rows mark clone size as missing; the rest say once, few, many or name a class of expanded clone.

clone size: -
V gene: TRBV3-1/TRBV3-2
D gene: -
J gene: TRBJ2-3
CDR3 DNA: TGTGCCAGCAGCCAAGATTATAACACAGATACGCAGTATTTT
CDR3 protein: CASSQDYNTDTQYF

clone size: -
V gene: TRBV4-2
D gene: -
J gene: TRBJ1-1
CDR3 DNA: TGTGCCAGCAGCCAAGGGACAGACAACACTGAAGCTTTCTTT
CDR3 protein: CASSQGTDNTEAFF

clone size: many
V gene: TRBV28
D gene: -
J gene: TRBJ1-5
CDR3 DNA: TGTGCCAGCAGTTCCGCCCCTCGGGTCAGAACCAATCAGCCCCAGCATTTT
CDR3 protein: CASSSAPRVRTNQPQHF

clone size: -
V gene: TRBV6-5
D gene: TRBD1
J gene: TRBJ1-1
CDR3 DNA: TGTGCCAGCAGGCCGACAGGGGGCTGGAGCACTGAAGCTTTCTTT
CDR3 protein: CASRPTGGWSTEAFF

clone size: few
V gene: TRBV7-3
D gene: -
J gene: TRBJ2-5
CDR3 DNA: TGTGCCAGCAGCCCCCGGTCCGGGGAGACCCAGTACTTC
CDR3 protein: CASSPRSGETQYF

clone size: -
V gene: TRBV19
D gene: TRBD1
J gene: TRBJ1-4
CDR3 DNA: TGTGCCAGCCAGGGGGCCGCGCTTAATGAAAAACTGTTTTTT
CDR3 protein: CASQGAALNEKLFF

clone size: -
V gene: TRBV12-1
D gene: -
J gene: TRBJ1-4
CDR3 DNA: TGTGCCAGCAGCTGGGGGAGGGGAAAGACTAATGAAAAACTGTTTTTT
CDR3 protein: CASSWGRGKTNEKLFF

clone size: -
V gene: TRBV7-8
D gene: TRBD1
J gene: TRBJ1-1
CDR3 DNA: TGTGCCAGCAGCTTGGGGACAGGGGTTGATCGCACTGAAGCTTTCTTT
CDR3 protein: CASSLGTGVDRTEAFF

clone size: -
V gene: TRBV29-1
D gene: TRBD1
J gene: TRBJ2-5
CDR3 DNA: TGCAGCGTCTTAAGGGGGACAGGGGGAGAGACCCAGTACTTC
CDR3 protein: CSVLRGTGGETQYF

clone size: -
V gene: TRBV30
D gene: TRBD1
J gene: TRBJ1-2
CDR3 DNA: TGTGCCTGGAGTGCACGCGGACAGGGGATTTTCTATGGCTACACCTTC
CDR3 protein: CAWSARGQGIFYGYTF

clone size: -
V gene: TRBV19
D gene: -
J gene: TRBJ2-2
CDR3 DNA: TGTGCCGGGAGAGGTGCTAACACCGGGGAGCTGTTTTTT
CDR3 protein: CAGRGANTGELFF

clone size: -
V gene: TRBV5-1
D gene: -
J gene: TRBJ1-2
CDR3 DNA: TGCGCCAGCAGCTTGGACCGGGAAGGAAACTATGGCTACACCTTC
CDR3 protein: CASSLDREGNYGYTF

clone size: -
V gene: TRBV29-1
D gene: TRBD2
J gene: TRBJ2-5
CDR3 DNA: TGCAGCGTTGACCCCCGCGGGGGACAAGAGACCCAGTACTTC
CDR3 protein: CSVDPRGGQETQYF

clone size: -
V gene: TRBV2
D gene: TRBD1
J gene: TRBJ1-3
CDR3 DNA: TGTGCCAGCAGTGACACTTGGACAGGAGGAAACACCATATATTTT
CDR3 protein: CASSDTWTGGNTIYF

clone size: -
V gene: TRBV6-1
D gene: TRBD1
J gene: TRBJ1-5
CDR3 DNA: TGTGCCAGCAGTGAGGGACAGGTTAATAATCAGCCCCAGCATTTT
CDR3 protein: CASSEGQVNNQPQHF

clone size: -
V gene: TRBV30
D gene: -
J gene: TRBJ1-3
CDR3 DNA: TGTGCCTGGAGCCCGGGGGGAACTGGAAACACCATATATTTT
CDR3 protein: CAWSPGGTGNTIYF

clone size: -
V gene: TRBV7-3
D gene: TRBD1
J gene: TRBJ2-2
CDR3 DNA: TGTGCCAGCAGCAGACAGGGTGGCACCGGGGAGCTGTTTTTT
CDR3 protein: CASSRQGGTGELFF